This TCR beta chain was sequenced for a study of tumor-infiltrating lymphocytes in oesophageal squamous cell carcinoma. TCRdb fed the PCR reads into MiXCR, producing one record per CDR3 protein. The data contain about 12,000 distinct CDR3 sequences, about 54% of them singletons. V was clipped by 3 bases and J by 3 bases, with 9 bases between them. The CDR3 extends over 13 amino acids. From germline, CDR1 is DFQATT and CDR2 SNEGSKA (reference sequence). J is TRBJ2-1 and V is TRBV20-1, with no clear D. The sequencing input was esophageal tumor tissue. This clonotype originated in a female donor with esophageal squamous cell carcinoma. CDR3 sequence: CSASGPSYNEQFF. The DNA for the CDR3 is TGCAGTGCTAGTGGTCCAAGCTACAATGAGCAGTTCTTC.